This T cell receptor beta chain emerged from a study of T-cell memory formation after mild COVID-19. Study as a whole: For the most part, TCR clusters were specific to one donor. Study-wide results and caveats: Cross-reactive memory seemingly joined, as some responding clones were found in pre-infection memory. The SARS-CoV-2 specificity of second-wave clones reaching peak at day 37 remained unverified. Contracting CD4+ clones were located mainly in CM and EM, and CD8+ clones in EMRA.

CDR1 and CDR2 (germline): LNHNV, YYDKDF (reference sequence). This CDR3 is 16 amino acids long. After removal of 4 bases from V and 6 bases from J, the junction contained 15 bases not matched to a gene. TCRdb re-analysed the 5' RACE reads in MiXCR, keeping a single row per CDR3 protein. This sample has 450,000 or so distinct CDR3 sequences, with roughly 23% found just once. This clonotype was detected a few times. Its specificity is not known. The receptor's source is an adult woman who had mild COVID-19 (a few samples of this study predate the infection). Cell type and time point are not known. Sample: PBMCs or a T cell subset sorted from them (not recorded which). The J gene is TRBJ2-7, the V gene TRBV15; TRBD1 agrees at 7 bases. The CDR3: CATSTPTGKGNVEQYF. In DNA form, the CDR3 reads TGTGCCACCAGCACACCGACAGGGAAGGGTAATGTCGAGCAGTACTTC.